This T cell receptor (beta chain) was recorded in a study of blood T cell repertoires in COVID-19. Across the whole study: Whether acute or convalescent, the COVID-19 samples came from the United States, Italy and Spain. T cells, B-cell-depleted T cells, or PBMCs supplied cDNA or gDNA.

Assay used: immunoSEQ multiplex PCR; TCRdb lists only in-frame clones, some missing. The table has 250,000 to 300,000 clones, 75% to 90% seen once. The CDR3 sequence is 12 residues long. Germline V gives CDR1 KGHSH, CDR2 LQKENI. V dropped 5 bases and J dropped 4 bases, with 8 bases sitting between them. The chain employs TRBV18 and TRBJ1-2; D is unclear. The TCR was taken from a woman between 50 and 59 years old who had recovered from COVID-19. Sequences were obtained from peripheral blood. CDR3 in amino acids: CASSNGLYGYTF. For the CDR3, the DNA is TGTGCCAGCTCAAACGGACTCTATGGCTACACCTTC.